These 18 T cell receptor beta chains were sequenced from one sample in a study of cytomegalovirus exposure and HLA in healthy donors. Clones were read by immunoSEQ multiplex PCR, and TCRdb kept only the in-frame ones, dropping some. This sample has some 73,000 clones; about 87% occur once, and the top ten carry 3.5% to 4%. Sequenced material: PBMCs. These receptors all come from a woman between 18 and 29 years old in good health and CMV-seropositive.

This chain links TRBV30 with TRBJ2-1, with D possibly being TRBD2 (6 bases). The CDR3 has 16 amino acids. In germline, CDR1 is GTSNPN, CDR2 SVGIG (reference sequence). V dropped 3 bases and J dropped 3 bases, with 18 bases sitting between them. The CDR3 sequence is CAWSEIREQLYNEQFF. The DNA for the CDR3 is TGTGCCTGGAGCGAAATCCGGGAGCAACTCTACAATGAGCAGTTCTTC.

This clone was seen only a few times. The chain uses TRBV2 and TRBJ2-7, with 16 bases lining up with TRBD2. V trimming: 6 bases; J trimming: 5 bases; junction bases outside the gene matches: 10. Looked up from germline, CDR1 is SNHLY and CDR2 is FYNNEI. There are 17 residues in the CDR3. The CDR3 DNA is TGTGCCAGCAGGGGACTAGCGGGAGGGGTGAAGTCCCACGAGCAGTACTTC. Translation: CASRGLAGGVKSHEQYF.

The rearrangement uses TRBV19 and TRBJ1-1; tentatively, D is TRBD1 (5 bases). The CDR3 loop spans 14 amino acids. Germline CDR1 reads LNHDA; CDR2 reads SQIVND (reference sequence). Trimming stripped 5 bases from V and 1 base from J, with 11 bases between. The chain's CDR3 is CASSFHQGNTEAFF. For the CDR3, the DNA is TGTGCCAGTAGTTTCCATCAGGGGAACACTGAAGCTTTCTTT.

This clone appeared once. V usage is TRBV2 and J usage is TRBJ2-3, with unresolved D. The CDR3 spans 11 residues. CDR1 SNHLY and CDR2 FYNNEI come from the germline V gene. Trimming took off 10 bases at V and 5 bases at J, with 10 bases between the two ends. CDR3 amino acids: CAKATGDTQYF. The CDR3 nucleotides are TGTGCCAAAGCCACGGGAGATACGCAGTATTTT.

As for this clone: The junction and the germline gene differ at one end; a read error may be behind it. The chain is built from TRBV30 and TRBJ2-2; maybe TRBD2 (5 bases). Germline V lookup: CDR1 GTSNPN, CDR2 SVGIG (reference sequence). The CDR3 extends over 14 amino acids. As DNA, the CDR3 is TGTGCCTGGAGTCCGGACTTCCTCAACCGGGAACTGTTTTTT. This translates into CAWSPDFLNRELFF.

The chain joins TRBV7-9 to TRBJ2-7; 7 nucleotides align to TRBD1. This CDR3 has 12 residues. CDR1 is SEHNR, CDR2 FQNEAQ, per germline (reference sequence). With 5 bases clipped from V and 5 bases from J, the junction kept 3 bases outside the gene matches. Written as DNA, the CDR3 is TGTGCCAGCAGCCATACAGGGGACGAGCAGTACTTC. It translates to CASSHTGDEQYF.

This chain links TRBV4-3 with TRBJ2-3, with 7 bases identical to TRBD2. The CDR3 has 16 residues. Germline CDR1 is LGHNA and CDR2 is YSLEER. V lost 0 bases, J lost 2 bases, and 5 bases stayed unmatched. The CDR3 DNA reads as TGCGCCAGCAGCCAAGATGGGGGGACTAACACAGATACGCAGTATTTT. It specifies CASSQDGGTNTDTQYF.

The CDR3 loop is CASSSRSTGGIPDTQYF. The CDR3 region has the DNA TGTGCCAGCAGTTCCCGTTCGACAGGGGGAATTCCAGATACGCAGTATTTT. The V gene is TRBV28, the J gene TRBJ2-3; 9 positions match TRBD1. CDR1 is MDHEN and CDR2 is SYDVKM in the germline V gene. J lost 4 bases, V lost 4 bases, and 12 bases had no gene match. This CDR3 is 17 amino acids long.

The rearrangement uses TRBV23-1 and TRBJ2-3; tentatively, D is TRBD1 (8 bases). Being an ORF, TRBV23-1 has a function that is uncertain. This CDR3 contains 18 residues. V was shortened by 6 bases and J by 4 bases, with 26 bases between the two germline ends. The CDR3 sequence is CASSQGQGGVWRADTQYF. CDR3 nucleotides: TGCGCCAGCAGCCAAGGACAGGGAGGGGTCTGGAGGGCAGATACGCAGTATTTT.

The chain uses TRBV6-1 and TRBJ2-1, with 12 positions matching TRBD2. The CDR3 has 16 amino acids. With 2 bases clipped from V and 7 bases from J, the junction kept 6 bases outside the gene matches. CDR1 and CDR2 from the germline V gene are MNHNS and SASEGT. The CDR3 nucleotides are TGTGCCAGCAGTGAATATCTAGCGGGAGGGCCTAATGAGCAGTTCTTC. The encoded protein is CASSEYLAGGPNEQFF.

The chain is built from TRBV11-2 and TRBJ1-5, with 9 bases that match TRBD1. The length of the CDR3 is 15 residues. Per the germline V gene, CDR1 is SGHAT and CDR2 is FQNNGV. The J segment lost 2 bases and the V segment lost 5 bases, leaving 4 bases of the junction unmatched. This CDR3 reads CASSQTGGGNQPQHF. The CDR3 DNA follows: TGTGCCAGCAGCCAGACAGGGGGGGGCAATCAGCCCCAGCATTTT.

The chain recombines TRBV7-2 with TRBJ2-3; D gene uncertain. The V end lost 4 bases, the J end lost 4 bases, and 18 bases lay between the germline ends. Germline CDR1 and CDR2: SGHTA and FQGNSA. The CDR3 extends over 16 amino acids. The CDR3 protein is CASSSWPRSQADTQYF. CDR3 nucleotides: TGTGCCAGCAGCTCCTGGCCCCGATCGCAGGCAGATACGCAGTATTTT.

This rearrangement joins TRBV28 to TRBJ2-5; possible D gene TRBD1, 5 bases. Germline V gene data show CDR1 as MDHEN and CDR2 as SYDVKM. The V and J ends lost 1 base and 1 base respectively, with 10 bases between them. The CDR3 sequence is 15 residues long. The CDR3 here is CASSLYAGPQETQYF. In nucleotides, the CDR3 is TGTGCCAGCAGTTTATACGCAGGGCCCCAAGAGACCCAGTACTTC.

The chain has TRBV7-9 and TRBJ2-2, with 9 bases lining up with TRBD1. The length of the CDR3 is 16 residues. J gave up 6 bases and V 5 bases, and 10 bases lay outside the gene matches. The germline gives CDR1 SEHNR, CDR2 FQNEAQ (reference sequence). The CDR3 spells CASSPSDRGRSGELFF. The CDR3 bases are TGTGCCAGCAGCCCCTCGGACAGGGGAAGGTCCGGGGAGCTGTTTTTT.

J is TRBJ1-3 and V is TRBV4-3; D possibly corresponds to TRBD1 (5 bases). V lost 1 base and J 4 bases, leaving 8 bases between the germline ends. CDR3 length equals 14 residues. The V gene's germline CDR1 is LGHNA and CDR2 YSLEER. The CDR3 sequence: CASSQATGGNTIYF. As DNA, the CDR3 is TGCGCCAGCAGCCAAGCTACAGGAGGAAACACCATATATTTT.

The chain couples TRBV4-2 to TRBJ2-3; tentative D call: TRBD2 (5 bases). The CDR3 is 16 amino acids. The V gene lost 0 bases and the J gene lost 4 bases, with 14 bases spanning the gap. CDR1 and CDR2 from the germline V gene are LGHNA and YNFKEQ. The CDR3 nucleotides read TGTGCCAGCAGCCAAGATTCGTCCGGGAACGCAGATACGCAGTATTTT. Residues: CASSQDSSGNADTQYF.

The chain recombines TRBV29-1 with TRBJ2-2; TRBD1 matches 7 bases. The length of the CDR3 is 12 residues. Losses at the gene ends were 6 bases for V and 5 bases for J; bases not matched to a gene: 3. Germline V gene sequence: CDR1 SQVTM, CDR2 ANQGSEA. CDR3 bases: TGCAGCGTGTGCAGGGGGACCGGGGAGCTGTTTTTT. As protein: CSVCRGTGELFF.

The gene calls are TRBV28 and TRBJ1-1, with D unclear. In germline, CDR1 is MDHEN, CDR2 SYDVKM. The CDR3 extends over 16 amino acids. Trimming shortened V by 1 base and J by 1 base, and 13 bases separated the two germline ends. This chain's CDR3 is CASSLFPWSGNTEAFF. CDR3 in DNA: TGTGCCAGCAGTTTATTTCCGTGGTCGGGGAACACTGAAGCTTTCTTT. The full variable domain, with the rest looked up from reference TRBV28 and TRBJ1-1, is DVKVTQSSRYLVKRTGEKVFLECVQDMDHENMFWYRQDPGLGLRLIYFSYDVKMKEKGDIPEGYSVSREKKERFSLILESASTNQTSMYLCASSLFPWSGNTEAFFGQGTRLTVV.